What follows are 15 T cell receptor beta chains derived from one specimen sequenced in a study of shared T cell receptors in the human thymus. Assay: immunoSEQ multiplex PCR; the TCRdb copy retains only in-frame clones and omits some. The table records under 700,000 clones, 75% to 80% of them present only once. This sample was shared with a second study, whose subject was human thymus T cells.

The sequencing sample was made of thymocytes. The receptors shown here come from a boy under three years old with a congenital heart defect.

V is TRBV28 and J is TRBJ2-5, with D perhaps TRBD2 (6 bases). This CDR3 comprises 16 residues. Germline lookup yields CDR1 MDHEN and CDR2 SYDVKM. V was trimmed by 1 base and J by 7 bases, leaving 19 bases between them. CDR3 amino acids: CASSLFPRAPRGTQYF. DNA for the CDR3: TGTGCCAGCAGTTTATTCCCCCGGGCCCCGCGGGGGACCCAGTACTTC.

The chain is built from TRBV7-2 and TRBJ1-5, with D hard to call. The germline gives CDR1 SGHTA, CDR2 FQGNSA. CDR3 length: 13 amino acids. The V end lost 1 base, the J end lost 5 bases, and 6 bases lay between the germline ends. The DNA for the CDR3 is TGTGCCAGCAGCTTAGAGAGTGATCAGCCCCAGCATTTT. Its translation is CASSLESDQPQHF. Drawing the rest from reference TRBV7-2 and TRBJ1-5, the complete variable domain is GAGVSQSPSNKVTEKGKDVELRCDPISGHTALYWYRQSLGQGLEFLIYFQGNSAPDKSGLPSDRFSAERTGGSVSTLTIQRTQQEDSAVYLCASSLESDQPQHFGDGTRLSIL.

This sequence joins TRBV7-2 and TRBJ1-3; 7 bases line up with TRBD1. Germline V gene data show CDR1 as SGHTA and CDR2 as FQGNSA. This CDR3 is built from 15 residues. Trimming removed 0 bases from V and 4 bases from J; junction bases left unmatched: 3. The CDR3 DNA is TGTGCCAGCAGCTTAGCGCAGGGGGGAGGAAACACCATATATTTT. Encoded protein: CASSLAQGGGNTIYF.

The V call is TRBV27, the J call TRBJ1-2, with D possibly TRBD1 on 5 matching bases. The CDR3 spans 16 residues. Trimming shortened V by 4 bases and J by 0 bases, and 15 bases separated the two germline ends. Germline CDR1 is MNHEY and CDR2 is SMNVEV (reference sequence). The CDR3 protein is CASSSQVAEPNYGYTF. The CDR3, as DNA: TGTGCCAGCAGTTCACAGGTAGCCGAGCCTAACTATGGCTACACCTTC.

The chain uses TRBV7-2 and TRBJ1-1; the match to TRBD1 covers 8 bases. The CDR3 sequence is 14 residues long. In germline, CDR1 is SGHTA, CDR2 FQGNSA. The V segment lost 5 bases and the J segment 5 bases; nucleotides outside the gene matches: 7. CDR3 sequence reads: CASSPRRGQTEAFF. CDR3 nucleotides: TGTGCCAGCAGCCCCCGCAGGGGGCAGACTGAAGCTTTCTTT.

The chain has TRBV5-1 and TRBJ2-5; the match to TRBD2 covers 11 bases. The germline V gene encodes CDR1 SGHRS and CDR2 YFSETQ. CDR3 length: 20 amino acids. The J segment lost 3 bases and the V segment lost 4 bases, leaving 20 bases of the junction unmatched. Here the CDR3 DNA reads TGCGCCAGCAGCGTTCGGAATAGCGGGAGGGCCAAGTTGGAGGAAGAGACCCAGTACTTC. Amino acids: CASSVRNSGRAKLEEETQYF.

The chain combines TRBV30 with TRBJ1-2; D is perhaps TRBD1 (5 bases). The V gene's germline CDR1 is GTSNPN and CDR2 SVGIG (reference sequence). Trimming removed 5 bases from V and 8 bases from J, with 24 bases in between. This CDR3 has 15 amino acids. As DNA, the CDR3 is TGTGCCTGGGGTCTTGGGGGGGGGATAGGGGAAGGCTACACCTTC. It codes for CAWGLGGGIGEGYTF. Complete variable domain (other parts from reference TRBV30 and TRBJ1-2): SQTIHQWPATLVQPVGSPLSLECTVEGTSNPNLYWYRQAAGRGLQLLFYSVGIGQISSEVPQNLSASRPQDRQFILSSKKLLLSDSGFYLCAWGLGGGIGEGYTFGSGTRLTVV.

The J gene is TRBJ1-2, the V gene TRBV29-1, with a possible D match to TRBD1 (5 bases). Germline CDR1 reads SQVTM; CDR2 reads ANQGSEA. The germline V and J ends were trimmed by 6 bases and 5 bases, with 13 bases remaining between them. This CDR3 has 12 amino acids. The CDR3 protein is CSVGRKQYGYTF. The CDR3 DNA sequence: TGCAGCGTGGGGCGGAAGCAGTATGGCTACACCTTC.

This rearrangement joins TRBV11-2 to TRBJ2-6; the D is unclear. V dropped 1 base and J dropped 1 base, with 5 bases sitting between them. Germline V gives CDR1 SGHAT, CDR2 FQNNGV. CDR3 length: 15 residues. For the CDR3, the DNA is TGTGCCAGCAGCTTAGTAGTATCTGGGGCCAACGTCCTGACTTTC. It translates to CASSLVVSGANVLTF.

The chain uses TRBV4-1 and TRBJ2-1; D uncertain. Germline V lookup: CDR1 MGHRA, CDR2 YSYEKL. This CDR3 is built from 16 residues. Between the trimmed V and J ends, which lost 1 base and 3 bases, there was a span of 13 bases. The CDR3: CASSQVPRQNYNEQFF. CDR3 nucleotides: TGCGCCAGCAGCCAAGTTCCTAGGCAGAACTACAATGAGCAGTTCTTC.

The table lists this clone with a few counts. The genes are TRBV4-2 and TRBJ2-3; 7 bases map to TRBD2. This CDR3 spans 20 amino acids. J gave up 0 bases and V 0 bases, and 15 bases lay outside the gene matches. Per the germline V gene, CDR1 is LGHNA and CDR2 is YNFKEQ. CDR3 sequence reads: CASSQDSEIAGASSTDTQYF. CDR3 coding DNA: TGTGCCAGCAGCCAAGATTCGGAGATAGCGGGTGCGTCAAGCACAGATACGCAGTATTTT.

The genes are TRBV5-1 and TRBJ2-5; possible D gene TRBD2, 7 bases. Germline CDR1 is SGHRS and CDR2 is YFSETQ. The CDR3 totals 14 residues. Trimming took 3 bases from V and 3 from J, leaving 12 bases between them. The chain's CDR3 is CASSWGGREETQYF. CDR3 sequence (DNA): TGCGCCAGCAGCTGGGGGGGCAGGGAAGAGACCCAGTACTTC.

The V gene is TRBV27, the J gene TRBJ2-1; 7 bases are shared with TRBD1. The ends lost 4 bases at V and 3 bases at J; junction bases unmatched: 0. Germline V gene data show CDR1 as MNHEY and CDR2 as SMNVEV (reference sequence). This CDR3 has 13 residues. This CDR3 reads CASSWDSYNEQFF. The DNA for the CDR3 is TGTGCCAGCAGTTGGGACAGCTACAATGAGCAGTTCTTC.

This clone is a singleton in its sample. The J gene is TRBJ2-3, the V gene TRBV15, with D perhaps TRBD2 (6 bases). V was cut by 1 base and J by 0 bases, with 14 bases left in between. CDR1 and CDR2 (germline): LNHNV, YYDKDF (reference sequence). The CDR3 sequence is 17 residues long. The DNA for the CDR3 is TGTGCCACCAGCAGAGTTTACGATAGCGGCAGCACAGATACGCAGTATTTT. Protein product: CATSRVYDSGSTDTQYF.

For this clone: One end of the junction does not line up with germline, which may come from a read error. The rearrangement joins TRBV7-7 to TRBJ2-5, with a possible D match to TRBD2 (7 bases). The CDR3 has 14 residues. Germline CDR1 SSHAT, CDR2 FNYEAQ (reference sequence). The CDR3 reads CASSMGGLQETQYF. CDR3 nucleotide sequence: TGTGCTAGCAGTATGGGGGGGCTCCAAGAGACCCAGTACTTC.